The 12 T cell receptor beta chains reported below all come from one sample, sequenced in a study of blood T cell repertoires in COVID-19. Some clones are missing from TCRdb's copy, which holds only in-frame ones; the method was immunoSEQ multiplex PCR. The sample lists tens of thousands of clones; around 90% were seen once. The sequencing sample was made of peripheral blood. The receptors were gathered from a human donor in a cohort sampled during active COVID-19. The donor label of this sample is uncertain.

This clone was seen a single time. The J gene is TRBJ2-5, the V gene TRBV6-5, with 7 bases matching TRBD1. Germline trimming cut 0 bases from V and 5 bases from J; bases unmatched to any gene: 6. Germline loops: CDR1 MNHEY, CDR2 SVGAGI. This CDR3 is 15 amino acids long. CDR3 amino acids: CASSYSIQGVETQYF. DNA for the CDR3: TGTGCCAGCAGTTACTCGATTCAGGGGGTTGAGACCCAGTACTTC.

The rearrangement uses TRBV28 and TRBJ2-5, with D tentatively TRBD1 (6 bases). The germline CDR1 and CDR2 sequences are MDHEN and SYDVKM. The CDR3 spans 15 residues. V lost 5 bases to trimming and J lost 1 base, with 14 bases between them. The DNA for the CDR3 is TGTGCCAGCAGTCCGAGGACAGCCAGCCAAGAGACCCAGTACTTC. Translating it yields CASSPRTASQETQYF.

A word on this clone: Germline is not matched at one junction end, which may reflect a read error. CDR3 sequence reads: CASSWGPTSLHVF. CDR3 DNA: TGTGCCAGCAGCTGGGGCCCCACTAGCCTGCATGTCTTC. V is TRBV5-5 and J is TRBJ2-1, with a weak D call TRBD2 (6 bases). This CDR3 is 13 amino acids long. Germline CDR1 is SGHKS and CDR2 is YYEKEE (reference sequence).

The chain carries TRBV10-3 and TRBJ1-4; 9 bases align to TRBD1. The CDR3 contains 15 residues. V lost 1 base and J lost 4; bases outside the gene matches: 1. Germline CDR1 reads ENHRY; CDR2 reads SYGVKD. This CDR3 is CAISEWGQGNEKLFF. The CDR3 nucleotides are TGTGCCATCAGTGAGTGGGGACAGGGTAATGAAAAACTGTTTTTT.

This clone showed up just once. The rearrangement uses TRBV5-1 and TRBJ1-2; 7 bases align to TRBD1. The germline V gene has CDR1 SGHRS and CDR2 YFSETQ. The V segment lost 4 bases and the J segment 4 bases; nucleotides outside the gene matches: 10. CDR3 size: 15 residues. CDR3 in DNA: TGCGCCAGCAGCCTCGGACAGGCCAACCCCTATGGCTACACCTTC. It is translated as CASSLGQANPYGYTF. The full variable domain, in which reference TRBV5-1 and TRBJ1-2 provide the parts outside the CDR3, is KAGVTQTPRYLIKTRGQQVTLSCSPISGHRSVSWYQQTPGQGLQFLFEYFSETQRNKGNFPGRFSGRQFSNSRSEMNVSTLELGDSALYLCASSLGQANPYGYTFGSGTRLTVV.

As DNA, the CDR3 is TGCGCCAGCAGCTTGGGGGACAGGGGGTATGGCTACACCTTC. Amino acids: CASSLGDRGYGYTF. The chain recombines TRBV5-1 with TRBJ1-2, with TRBD1 matching over 11 bases. The trim removed 0 bases at V and 5 bases at J, leaving 0 bases unmatched. Germline values: CDR1 SGHRS, CDR2 YFSETQ. The CDR3 covers 14 residues. Full variable domain (remainder filled in from reference TRBV5-1 and TRBJ1-2): KAGVTQTPRYLIKTRGQQVTLSCSPISGHRSVSWYQQTPGQGLQFLFEYFSETQRNKGNFPGRFSGRQFSNSRSEMNVSTLELGDSALYLCASSLGDRGYGYTFGSGTRLTVV.

This clone showed up just a few times. The chain combines TRBV7-9 with TRBJ2-1, with TRBD2 matching 9 bases. V lost 5 bases, J lost 7 bases, and 9 bases stayed unmatched. Per the germline V gene, CDR1 is SEHNR and CDR2 is FQNEAQ (reference sequence). The CDR3 is made up of 15 amino acids. The CDR3 reads CASSIGLASGNEQFF. CDR3 sequence (DNA): TGTGCCAGCAGCATAGGACTAGCGAGCGGAAATGAGCAGTTCTTC.

This sequence joins TRBV5-6 and TRBJ1-5; the D is unclear. The CDR3 length is 16 residues. With 0 bases removed from V and 3 bases from J, the gap between germline ends came to 13 bases. The germline gives CDR1 SGHDT, CDR2 YYEEEE. The CDR3 spells CASSLASGVLNQPQHF. The CDR3 DNA follows: TGTGCCAGCAGCTTGGCCTCCGGAGTCCTCAATCAGCCCCAGCATTTT.

This clone has just a few counts. This specimen includes other DNA sequences encoding the same CDR3. This chain connects TRBV7-9 to TRBJ2-7; D is possibly TRBD2 (7 bases). Germline lookup yields CDR1 SEHNR and CDR2 FQNEAQ (reference sequence). Trimming left V 0 bases short and J 6 bases short, with 9 bases between. The CDR3 runs 13 residues. CDR3 sequence: CASSLAGGGEQYF. The CDR3 nucleotides are TGTGCCAGCAGCTTAGCGGGAGGGGGCGAGCAGTACTTC.

The V and J genes are TRBV6-5 and TRBJ2-2, with 7 positions matching TRBD2. Trimming took 6 bases from V and 3 from J; bases not matched to a gene: 4. Germline V CDR1 and CDR2: MNHEY, SVGAGI. This CDR3 has 14 residues. DNA for the CDR3: TGTGCCAGCAGGAGACGGGGGGACACCGGGGAGCTGTTTTTT. This gives the protein CASRRRGDTGELFF.

The count of this clone is one. The J gene is TRBJ2-3, the V gene TRBV27; 7 bases map to TRBD2. There are 14 residues in the CDR3. The V gene's germline CDR1 is MNHEY and CDR2 SMNVEV (reference sequence). V dropped 3 bases and J dropped 1; count of bases not matched to a gene: 1. CDR3 loop: CASSFLAGTDTQYF. The CDR3 nucleotides are TGTGCCAGCAGTTTCCTAGCGGGCACAGATACGCAGTATTTT.

CDR3 loop: CSVLDYEKLFF. CDR3 in DNA: TGCAGCGTTCTCGACTATGAAAAACTGTTTTTT. The chain couples TRBV29-1 to TRBJ1-4, with D hard to call. Trimming pared 5 bases from V and 6 bases from J, leaving 7 bases between. The V gene's germline CDR1 is SQVTM and CDR2 ANQGSEA. The CDR3 is 11 amino acids.